This TCR beta chain was recorded in a study of blood T cell repertoires in COVID-19. Per the original methods: By means of reference gene primer amplification, nucleated cell counts were estimated. Sequencing used immunoSEQ multiplex PCR; TCRdb keeps in-frame clones, though not all of them. That table is the source of V, J and clone size, and D and trimming were worked out from the DNA. The table has 85,000 to 100,000 clones, 70% to 80% seen once. Sequencing was performed on peripheral blood. The TCR sequence derives from a human donor in a cohort sampled during active COVID-19.

The CDR3, as DNA: TGTGCCAGCAGCCCTCTCCGAGCGGCGTTTGGAAAACTGTTTTTT. It yields the protein CASSPLRAAFGKLFF. The chain recombines TRBV11-2 with TRBJ1-4, with D uncertain. The CDR3 runs to 15 residues. Trimming left V 5 bases short and J 10 bases short, with 20 bases between. Looked up from germline, CDR1 is SGHAT and CDR2 is FQNNGV.